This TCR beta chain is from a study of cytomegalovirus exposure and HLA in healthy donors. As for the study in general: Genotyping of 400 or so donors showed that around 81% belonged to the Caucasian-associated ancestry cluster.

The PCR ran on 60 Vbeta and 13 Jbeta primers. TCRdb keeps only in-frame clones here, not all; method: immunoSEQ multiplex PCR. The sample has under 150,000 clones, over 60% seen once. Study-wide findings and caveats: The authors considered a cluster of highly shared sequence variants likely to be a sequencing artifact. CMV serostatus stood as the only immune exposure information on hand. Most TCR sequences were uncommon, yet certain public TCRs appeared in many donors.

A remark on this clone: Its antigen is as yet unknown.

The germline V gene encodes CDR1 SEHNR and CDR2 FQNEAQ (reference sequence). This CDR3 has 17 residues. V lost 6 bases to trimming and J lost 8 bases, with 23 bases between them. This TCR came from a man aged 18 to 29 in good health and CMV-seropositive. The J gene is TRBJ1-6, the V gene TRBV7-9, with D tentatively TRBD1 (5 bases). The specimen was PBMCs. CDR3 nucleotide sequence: TGTGCCAGCAGAAAGAAGGGTCAGGGATCCAACCATTCACCCCTCCACTTT. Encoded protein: CASRKKGQGSNHSPLHF.